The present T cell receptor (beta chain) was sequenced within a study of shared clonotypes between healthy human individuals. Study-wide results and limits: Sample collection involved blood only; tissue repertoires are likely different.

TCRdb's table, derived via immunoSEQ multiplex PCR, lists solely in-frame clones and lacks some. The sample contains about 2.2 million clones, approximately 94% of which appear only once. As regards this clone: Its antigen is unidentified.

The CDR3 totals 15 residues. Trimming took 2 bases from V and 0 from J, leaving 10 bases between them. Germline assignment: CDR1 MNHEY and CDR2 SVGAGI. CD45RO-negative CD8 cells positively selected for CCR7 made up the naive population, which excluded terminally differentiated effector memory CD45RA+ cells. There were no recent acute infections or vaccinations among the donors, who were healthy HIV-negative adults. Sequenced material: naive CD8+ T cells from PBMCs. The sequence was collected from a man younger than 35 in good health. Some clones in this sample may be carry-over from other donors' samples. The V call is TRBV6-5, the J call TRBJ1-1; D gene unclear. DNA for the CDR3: TGTGCCAGCAGTTACGGCTCGGAAATGAACACTGAAGCTTTCTTT. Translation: CASSYGSEMNTEAFF.